This TCR beta chain was identified in a study of beta chain features in type 1 diabetes. Study context: Examination of sorted cells across all samples involved more than 85,000,000 cells. Findings of the study overall: A moderate, significant TCRB CDR3 shortening appeared in type 1 diabetes across four CD4+ subsets.

Every bit of the isolated RNA underwent reverse transcription, so sequencing read expressed TCRB transcripts. Method: immunoSEQ multiplex PCR; TCRdb's copy keeps in-frame clones and lacks some. Of about 52,000 clones in the sample, under 50% were seen once. A note on this clone: No antigen is known for it.

The CDR3 is made up of 16 amino acids. V lost 5 bases and J 1 base, leaving 14 bases between the germline ends. CDR1 SGHVS and CDR2 FQNEAQ come from the germline V gene. V is TRBV7-8 and J is TRBJ2-2; unclear D gene. This receptor was identified in a man aged 25-40 years with type 1 diabetes. Sequencing was performed on Tregs from blood. The CDR3 sequence is CASSLDLLKNTGELFF. CDR3 bases: TGTGCCAGCAGCCTTGACTTGCTGAAGAACACCGGGGAGCTGTTTTTT.